This TCR beta chain was retrieved from a study of shared clonotypes between healthy human individuals. Study context: The cohort comprised a couple of women and a few men. Their ages spanned 18 to 49 years.

CDR1 and CDR2 (germline): GTSNPN, SVGIG (reference sequence). V lost 2 bases and J lost 2, with 10 bases in between. The CDR3 contains 15 residues. Over several immunoSEQ plates, each subset's genomic DNA was distributed in even portions. Unsorted PBMC contributed approximately 270 ng DNA, roughly 30,000 T cell genomes, to each replicate PCR. Researchers sequenced unsorted PBMC DNA using ten immunoSEQ deep assay plates. Clones were sequenced by immunoSEQ multiplex PCR, and TCRdb holds only the in-frame ones, with some missing. Among approximately 460,000 clones listed, around 77% were seen once. This clone has more than one count but fewer than ten.

The specimen sequenced was PBMCs. This sequence originates from a woman aged 40 to 49 in good health. Some clones in this sample may be carry-over from other donors' samples. The chain combines TRBV30 with TRBJ2-6, with a tentative D call TRBD2 (5 bases). The CDR3 DNA is TGTGCCTGGAGTCTGTCCGGGACTGGGGCCAACGTCCTGACTTTC. Translating it yields CAWSLSGTGANVLTF.